What follows are 31 T cell receptor beta chains derived from one specimen sequenced in a study of blood T cell repertoires in COVID-19 (dated by TCRdb to the early 2020s). The library was prepared using the immunoSEQ multiplex PCR assay. TCRdb stores this immuneACCESS table with in-frame sequences only. Part of the clones is absent; in the studies checked, under half of the shortfall reflects unresolved V genes, and no reason is known for the rest. For this sample there are approximately 210,000 clones; 92% appear just once. The ten largest clones add up to approximately 1.2% of the sample. Input material: peripheral blood. The receptors come from a man aged 25 to 45 with acute or convalescent COVID-19.

The chain has TRBV11-2 and TRBJ2-5, with D unresolved. CDR3 length equals 12 residues. Germline CDR1 reads SGHAT; CDR2 reads FQNNGV. Trimming took off 4 bases at V and 1 base at J, with 4 bases between the two ends. DNA for the CDR3: TGTGCCAGCAGCTGGGCCCAAGAGACCCAGTACTTC. Residues: CASSWAQETQYF.

The V gene is TRBV28, the J gene TRBJ2-7, with 12 bases identical to TRBD2. V was pared by 6 bases and J by 4 bases, with 4 bases of the junction left unmatched. This CDR3 is 14 amino acids long. Germline-derived CDR1 and CDR2 are MDHEN and SYDVKM. The CDR3 nucleotides are TGTGCCAGCAGAACCGGGACTAGCGGGTACGAGCAGTACTTC. This translates into CASRTGTSGYEQYF. The variable domain in full, with the rest retrieved from reference TRBV28 and TRBJ2-7, is DVKVTQSSRYLVKRTGEKVFLECVQDMDHENMFWYRQDPGLGLRLIYFSYDVKMKEKGDIPEGYSVSREKKERFSLILESASTNQTSMYLCASRTGTSGYEQYFGPGTRLTVT.

The rearrangement joins TRBV6-5 to TRBJ1-1, with 10 bases that match TRBD1. The CDR3 runs 13 residues. With 4 bases clipped from V and 10 bases from J, the junction kept 6 bases outside the gene matches. Germline V gives CDR1 MNHEY, CDR2 SVGAGI. The CDR3 spells CASSFPTGGRAFF. CDR3 coding DNA: TGTGCCAGCAGTTTCCCGACAGGGGGCAGAGCTTTCTTT.

In the case of this clone: Just one base apart from a much larger clone, this may be a read error. The sample contains more than one DNA sequence encoding this CDR3. The chain is built from TRBV7-9 and TRBJ1-2; D is possibly TRBD1 (5 bases). CDR3 length: 13 amino acids. Germline-derived CDR1 and CDR2 are SEHNR and FQNEAQ (reference sequence). Trimming removed 1 base from V and 4 bases from J, with 7 bases in between. CDR3 nucleotides: TGTGCCAGCAGCTTAGGTCAGGGCTATGGCTACACCTTC. Translated: CASSLGQGYGYTF.

The gene calls are TRBV3-1 (or the pseudogene TRBV3-2) and TRBJ1-5; D ambiguous. V shed 0 bases and J shed 0 bases, with 6 bases lying between them. The CDR3 sequence is 15 residues long. Germline assignment: CDR1 LGHDT and CDR2 YNNKEL (reference sequence). CDR3 sequence: CASSQDPHSNQPQHF. The CDR3 nucleotides read TGTGCCAGCAGCCAAGACCCACATAGCAATCAGCCCCAGCATTTT.

The V and J genes are TRBV5-1 and TRBJ2-1, with 9 nucleotides matching TRBD2. CDR1 and CDR2 (germline): SGHRS, YFSETQ. CDR3 size: 17 residues. After removal of 4 bases from V and 8 bases from J, the junction contained 16 bases not matched to a gene. As DNA, the CDR3 is TGCGCCAGCAGCAGGACCCGGACTAGCGAAATGAGCCATGAGCAGTTCTTC. Encoded protein: CASSRTRTSEMSHEQFF.

This chain joins TRBV3-1 (or the pseudogene TRBV3-2) and TRBJ1-5; possible D gene TRBD1, 6 bases. This CDR3 is built from 14 residues. Germline V gene lookup returns CDR1 LGHDT and CDR2 YNNKEL (reference sequence). V was shortened by 3 bases and J by 4 bases, with 10 bases between the two germline ends. Here the CDR3 reads CASSQTDRNQPQHF. Written as DNA, the CDR3 is TGTGCCAGCAGCCAGACAGACAGGAATCAGCCCCAGCATTTT.

The V gene is TRBV19, the J gene TRBJ2-2, with a possible D match to TRBD1 (5 bases). This CDR3 region has 15 residues. With 7 bases removed from V and 1 base from J, the gap between germline ends came to 13 bases. Germline V gene sequence: CDR1 LNHDA, CDR2 SQIVND (reference sequence). For the CDR3, the DNA is TGTGCCAGTAATAACAGGCAAGGGAACACCGGGGAGCTGTTTTTT. It specifies CASNNRQGNTGELFF.

The chain joins TRBV5-8 to TRBJ1-1; TRBD1 agrees at 8 bases. This CDR3 contains 13 residues. V was pared by 4 bases and J by 11 bases, with 10 bases of the junction left unmatched. CDR1 SGHTS and CDR2 YDEGEE come from the germline V gene. CDR3 sequence (DNA): TGTGCCAGCAGCCATCTCGACAGGGGAATTGCTTTCTTT. This gives the protein CASSHLDRGIAFF.

Only a few counts were recorded for this clone. The chain recombines TRBV29-1 with TRBJ1-4, with 9 bases lining up with TRBD1. CDR3 length: 15 residues. Germline CDR1 SQVTM, CDR2 ANQGSEA. V shed 4 bases, J shed 8 bases, and the junction held 11 bases outside the gene matches. CDR3 amino acids: CSVGAGQGVGEKLFF. In nucleotides, the CDR3 is TGCAGCGTTGGGGCGGGACAGGGCGTAGGCGAAAAACTGTTTTTT.

The V call is TRBV4-1, the J call TRBJ2-3; TRBD2 matches 12 bases. Trimming removed 4 bases from V and 4 bases from J; junction bases left unmatched: 3. This CDR3 is 15 amino acids long. Germline V CDR1 and CDR2: MGHRA, YSYEKL. CDR3 in DNA: TGCGCCAGCAGCCTACTAGCGGGAGGTTCAGATACGCAGTATTTT. It encodes CASSLLAGGSDTQYF.

V is TRBV18 and J is TRBJ2-5; TRBD1 might be the D (6 bases). The CDR3 runs to 14 residues. The germline V and J ends were trimmed by 0 bases and 2 bases, with 7 bases remaining between them. Germline V lookup: CDR1 KGHSH, CDR2 LQKENI. CDR3 nucleotides: TGTGCCAGCTCACCACCGGGACATCAAGAGACCCAGTACTTC. As protein: CASSPPGHQETQYF.

This sequence joins TRBV28 and TRBJ1-6; no clear D gene. V lost 5 bases and J lost 11, with 19 bases in between. The CDR3 length is 15 residues. Germline-derived CDR1 and CDR2 are MDHEN and SYDVKM. The CDR3, as DNA: TGTGCCAGCAGTGTCCCCCGGGAGGGAGAAGCACCCCTCCACTTT. Amino acids: CASSVPREGEAPLHF.

This chain connects TRBV7-8 to TRBJ2-7, with D unclear. V was cut by 5 bases and J by 1 base, with 6 bases left in between. Germline CDR1 SGHVS, CDR2 FQNEAQ. This CDR3 has 12 amino acids. The CDR3 is CASSPPSYEQYF. The CDR3 nucleotides read TGTGCCAGCAGCCCCCCGTCCTACGAGCAGTACTTC.

This clone was counted a single time. The chain uses TRBV5-4 and TRBJ1-2; possibly TRBD1 for D (5 bases). Germline loops: CDR1 SGHNT, CDR2 YYREEE (reference sequence). There are 16 residues in the CDR3. Trimming left V 6 bases short and J 5 bases short, with 23 bases between. CDR3 in DNA: TGTGCCAGCACCGTGACGGGGGGAGCGCAAACGTATGGCTACACCTTC. This sequence encodes CASTVTGGAQTYGYTF.

The rearrangement joins TRBV14 to TRBJ2-7; tentatively, D is TRBD1 (5 bases). This CDR3 has 11 amino acids. V lost 4 bases and J lost 6, with 7 bases in between. Per the germline V gene, CDR1 is SGHDN and CDR2 is FVKESK. The CDR3 bases are TGTGCCAGCAGCCGGGGCGTCGAGCAGTACTTC. Amino acid sequence: CASSRGVEQYF.

This clone was detected only once. The chain employs TRBV5-1 and TRBJ2-5; TRBD1 aligns across 8 bases. V was clipped by 4 bases and J by 2 bases; unmatched bases: 4. The CDR3 extends over 14 amino acids. Germline loops: CDR1 SGHRS, CDR2 YFSETQ. The CDR3 is CASSLWTGQETQYF. In DNA, the CDR3 is TGCGCCAGCAGCCTATGGACAGGGCAAGAGACCCAGTACTTC.

V and J are TRBV12-3 or TRBV12-4 and TRBJ1-2, with 7 bases aligning to TRBD1. V shed 8 bases, J shed 4 bases, and the junction held 7 bases outside the gene matches. The CDR3 runs to 13 residues. CDR3 coding DNA: TGTGCCAGCGCGACAGGGTTGGGCTATGGCTACACCTTC. This sequence encodes CASATGLGYGYTF.

This rearrangement joins TRBV19 to TRBJ2-1; weak D call: TRBD2 (5 bases). V was cut by 2 bases and J by 0 bases, with 11 bases left in between. From germline, CDR1 is LNHDA and CDR2 SQIVND (reference sequence). CDR3 length equals 16 residues. CDR3 amino acids: CASSILRGSSYNEQFF. The CDR3 bases are TGTGCCAGTAGTATATTAAGAGGGAGCTCCTACAATGAGCAGTTCTTC.

A single count supports this clone. V usage is TRBV7-2 and J usage is TRBJ1-2; D is perhaps TRBD1 (5 bases). Germline V gives CDR1 SGHTA, CDR2 FQGNSA. Trimming cost V 1 base and J 7 bases, with 13 bases left between them. This CDR3 comprises 14 residues. The DNA of the CDR3 is TGTGCCAGCAGCTTAGTGGGGGGGTCTGGTGGCTACACCTTC. This gives the protein CASSLVGGSGGYTF. Using reference TRBV7-2 and TRBJ1-2 for the parts outside the CDR3, the full variable domain is GAGVSQSPSNKVTEKGKDVELRCDPISGHTALYWYRQSLGQGLEFLIYFQGNSAPDKSGLPSDRFSAERTGGSVSTLTIQRTQQEDSAVYLCASSLVGGSGGYTFGSGTRLTVV.

The CDR3 loop is CASIYSGTGGFYGYTF. The CDR3 bases are TGTGCCAGCATATACTCCGGGACAGGGGGATTCTATGGCTACACCTTC. This chain joins TRBV28 and TRBJ1-2; 11 bases match TRBD1. V was clipped by 7 bases and J by 4 bases; unmatched bases: 11. This CDR3 contains 16 residues. Germline lookup yields CDR1 MDHEN and CDR2 SYDVKM.

The rearrangement uses TRBV4-2 and TRBJ1-6; TRBD1 agrees at 10 bases. Germline trimming cut 4 bases from V and 8 bases from J; bases unmatched to any gene: 5. Germline CDR1 is LGHNA and CDR2 is YNFKEQ. The CDR3 runs to 15 residues. The DNA for the CDR3 is TGTGCCAGCAGCCGGGACAGGGGAAACGATTCACCCCTCCACTTT. Translation: CASSRDRGNDSPLHF.

This clone was picked up a small number of times. The chain has TRBV2 and TRBJ1-1; 11 bases agree with TRBD1. This CDR3 comprises 15 residues. Germline V gene data show CDR1 as SNHLY and CDR2 as FYNNEI. With 5 bases clipped from V and 5 bases from J, the junction kept 7 bases outside the gene matches. The CDR3 loop is CASSQGQGAVTEAFF. In DNA form, the CDR3 reads TGTGCCAGCAGTCAAGGACAGGGGGCGGTTACTGAAGCTTTCTTT.

The J gene is TRBJ1-5, the V gene TRBV18; 10 bases line up with TRBD1. Germline lookup yields CDR1 KGHSH and CDR2 LQKENI. V shed 6 bases, J shed 4 bases, and the junction held 3 bases outside the gene matches. The CDR3 runs to 14 residues. The CDR3 nucleotides are TGTGCCAGCTCTCTGGGACAGGGGAATCAGCCCCAGCATTTT. It encodes CASSLGQGNQPQHF.

The chain recombines TRBV7-8 with TRBJ2-1, with 10 bases aligning to TRBD1. Germline V gene lookup returns CDR1 SGHVS and CDR2 FQNEAQ. With V trimmed by 5 bases and J by 7 bases, 5 bases remained unmatched. The CDR3 contains 14 residues. The CDR3 DNA is TGTGCCAGCAGCACCTGGACAGGGGGGAATGAGCAGTTCTTC. Translated, it gives CASSTWTGGNEQFF. The complete variable domain, with remaining parts taken from reference TRBV7-8 and TRBJ2-1, reads GAGVSQSPRYKVAKRGQDVALRCDPISGHVSLFWYQQALGQGPEFLTYFQNEAQLDKSGLPSDRFFAERPEGSVSTLKIQRTQQEDSAVYLCASSTWTGGNEQFFGPGTRLTVL.

The V gene is TRBV5-1, the J gene TRBJ2-1, with D unclear. Germline V gene data show CDR1 as SGHRS and CDR2 as YFSETQ. The CDR3 totals 14 residues. V shed 0 bases and J shed 9 bases, with 13 bases lying between them. The CDR3 protein is CASSLDPSVGEQFF. Written as DNA, the CDR3 is TGCGCCAGCAGCTTGGATCCCTCCGTCGGTGAGCAGTTCTTC.

The chain combines TRBV25-1 with TRBJ2-3; the match to TRBD2 covers 7 bases. Germline CDR1 and CDR2: MGHDK and SYGVNS. The length of the CDR3 is 15 residues. With V trimmed by 1 base and J by 2 bases, 3 bases remained unmatched. CDR3 region: CASSESGRVTDTQYF. In DNA form, the CDR3 reads TGTGCCAGCAGTGAATCAGGGAGGGTCACAGATACGCAGTATTTT.

V usage is TRBV16 and J usage is TRBJ2-3; D is perhaps TRBD2 (5 bases). Trimming removed 4 bases at V and 2 bases at J, with 13 bases between. The CDR3 runs 15 residues. Per the germline V gene, CDR1 is KGHSY and CDR2 is FQNENV. The chain's CDR3 is CASSPNGGFTDTQYF. In DNA form, the CDR3 reads TGTGCCAGCAGCCCGAACGGCGGGTTCACAGATACGCAGTATTTT.

Here the CDR3 reads CASREQTNTEAFF. The CDR3 nucleotides are TGCGCCAGCAGAGAGCAGACAAACACTGAAGCTTTCTTT. The V and J genes are TRBV10-2 and TRBJ1-1; D not resolved. CDR3 length: 13 amino acids. Germline V gene sequence: CDR1 WSHSY, CDR2 SAAADI. The V gene lost 6 bases and the J gene lost 2 bases, with 10 bases spanning the gap.

V and J are TRBV6-5 and TRBJ2-1; tentative D call: TRBD1 (6 bases). The germline V and J ends were trimmed by 5 bases and 8 bases, with 16 bases remaining between them. CDR1 and CDR2 (germline): MNHEY, SVGAGI. This CDR3 contains 14 residues. The CDR3 sequence: CASSPRTGLDEQFF. CDR3 in DNA: TGTGCCAGCAGTCCCCGAACAGGGCTAGATGAGCAGTTCTTC.

The chain links TRBV4-1 to TRBJ1-2; D not certain. Germline CDR1 MGHRA, CDR2 YSYEKL. This CDR3 region has 14 residues. Trimming pared 1 base from V and 7 bases from J, leaving 13 bases between. The CDR3 coding sequence is TGCGCCAGCAGCCAAGGGGCGGGGAAATTTGGCTACACCTTC. Protein product: CASSQGAGKFGYTF.